This is a list of T cell receptor beta chains from one sample in a study of STAT5B mutations in CD4+ large granular lymphocyte leukemia. The repertoire was sequenced with immunoSEQ multiplex PCR; TCRdb's copy has only in-frame clones and lacks some. Of over 25,000 clones detected, more than 65% appear once; the ten largest clones hold approximately 6.2%. The sample consisted of CD4+ T cells from blood buffy coats. Source of these receptors: a human donor in good health. The CDR3 runs from the conserved cysteine through the conserved F or W. D genes are given only for firm matches. Clone size appears in some rows only: once, few, many, or a class for an expanded clone.

-	TRBV7-9	TRBJ1-1	few	TGTGCCAGCAGCTTAGAGACGAACACTGAAGCTTTCTTT	CASSLETNTEAFF
TRBD1	TRBV4-3	TRBJ2-2	-	TGCGCCAGCGGGGGACAGGGTAACACCGGGGAGCTGTTTTTT	CASGGQGNTGELFF
-	TRBV9	TRBJ1-4	-	TGTGCCAGCAGCGTAGATCCCTTGCTAACCACGGATGAAAAACTGTTTTTT	CASSVDPLLTTDEKLFF
TRBD1	TRBV11-2	TRBJ2-3	-	TGTGCCAGCAGCCCTGGACAGGGGCGGGATACGCAGTATTTT	CASSPGQGRDTQYF
-	TRBV4-3	TRBJ1-2	-	TGCGCCAGCAGCCAAGATGGCAGAGCCCGGATGTATGGCTACACCTTC	CASSQDGRARMYGYTF
-	TRBV19	TRBJ2-3	-	TGTGCCAGTAGGCCGAGCGGGCGCCCCACAGATACGCAGTATTTT	CASRPSGRPTDTQYF
-	TRBV4-3	TRBJ2-5	-	TGCGCCAGCAGCCAAGATTGGGGAGGCGGCGAGACCCAGTACTTC	CASSQDWGGGETQYF
TRBD2	TRBV6-5	TRBJ2-1	-	TGTGCCAGCAGTTCCCAAGGGGCGGGGGGGAACAATGAGCAGTTCTTC	CASSSQGAGGNNEQFF
TRBD2	TRBV27	TRBJ2-1	-	TGTGCCAGCAGTTTAGGGACTAGCGGGGGAGCCTACAATGAGCAGTTCTTC	CASSLGTSGGAYNEQFF
-	TRBV9	TRBJ2-1	once	TGTGCCAGCAGCGTAGCTTCAGGAGCCTGGGAGCAGTTCTTC	CASSVASGAWEQFF
TRBD1	TRBV9	TRBJ2-2	-	TGTGCCAGCAGCCGGGGGGGGACAGGGGTGGCCACCGGGGAGCTGTTTTTT	CASSRGGTGVATGELFF
-	TRBV6-5	TRBJ1-1	-	TGTGCCAGTCTGGGGGAGGGCTTAACTGAAGCTTTCTTT	CASLGEGLTEAFF
TRBD1	TRBV10-3	TRBJ1-2	-	TGTGCCATCAGGGGGGGGACAGGGGAATATGGCTACACCTTC	CAIRGGTGEYGYTF
-	TRBV7-9	TRBJ2-2	-	TGTGCCAGCAGCTTAGTTTCCGATGGCGGGGAGCTGTTTTTT	CASSLVSDGGELFF
TRBD2	TRBV28	TRBJ2-2	-	TGTGCCAGCAGTTTATTAAGCCTAGCGGTGAACACCGGGGAGCTGTTTTTT	CASSLLSLAVNTGELFF
TRBD1	TRBV9	TRBJ2-5	once	TGTGCCAGCAGCTCCCGGGACAGGGGGCCCGCGTTAGAGACCCAGTACTTC	CASSSRDRGPALETQYF
TRBD1	TRBV7-2	TRBJ1-4	-	TGTGCCAGCAGCTTAAGTGGACAGGGGGCTGAAAAACTGTTTTTT	CASSLSGQGAEKLFF
TRBD1	TRBV14	TRBJ1-1	-	TGTGCCAGCAGCCGAGCCCAGGGGGGCACTGAAGCTTTCTTT	CASSRAQGGTEAFF
-	TRBV4-3	TRBJ2-7	-	TGCGCCAGCAGCCAAGAAGAGGACAGAGTCCCCTACGAGCAGTACTTC	CASSQEEDRVPYEQYF
TRBD2	TRBV10-3	TRBJ2-3	-	TGTGCCATCAGTGAGTCCCGGACTAGCGGGGGGTTCCAATCTAGCACAGATACGCAGTATTTT	CAISESRTSGGFQSSTDTQYF
-	TRBV11-2	TRBJ2-3	-	TGTGCCAGCAGCTGGGGGACTCGGGGCACAGATACGCAGTATTTT	CASSWGTRGTDTQYF
-	TRBV11-2	TRBJ2-5	-	TGTGCCAGCAGCCCTCGAGAGACCCAGTACTTC	CASSPRETQYF
TRBD1	TRBV5-1	TRBJ1-3	-	TGCGCCAGCAGCGATGACAGGGCTGGTGGAAACACCATATATTTT	CASSDDRAGGNTIYF
-	TRBV7-2	TRBJ2-6	-	TGTGCCAGCAGCTTAGCGCCTAGGGACTGGGCCAACGTCCTGACTTTC	CASSLAPRDWANVLTF
-	TRBV13	TRBJ1-4	few	TGTGCCAGCAGTCAAGGCGGGGATGAAAAACTGTTTTTT	CASSQGGDEKLFF
-	TRBV27	TRBJ1-5	-	TGTGCCAGCAGTCCCCTAAATAGCAATCAGCCCCAGCATTTT	CASSPLNSNQPQHF
-	TRBV20-1	TRBJ2-5	-	TGCAGTGCTAGTAGACGAGAGACCCAGTACTTC	CSASRRETQYF
TRBD2	TRBV7-8	TRBJ2-1	-	TGTGCCAGCAGCTCAAGCGCGAGTAGCGGGGGGTCTCACAATGAGCAGTTCTTC	CASSSSASSGGSHNEQFF
-	TRBV10-3	TRBJ2-2	-	TGTGCCATCAGCGCAGGGATCTCGGGATCTGGAGGGGAGCTGTTTTTT	CAISAGISGSGGELFF
TRBD1	TRBV19	TRBJ1-2	-	TGTGCCAGTAGTATAGTGGGGACAGAGTATGGCTACACCTTC	CASSIVGTEYGYTF
-	TRBV21-1	TRBJ2-5	-	TGTGCCAGCAGCAAAAGTGACAGGGGGCGAAAAGAGACCCAGTACTTC	CASSKSDRGRKETQYF
-	TRBV7-2	TRBJ2-2	-	TGTGCCAGCAGCTTTAAGGGGGGGGCTAACACCGGGGAGCTGTTTTTT	CASSFKGGANTGELFF
-	TRBV5-4	TRBJ1-2	-	TGTGCCAGCAGCTTGATTGGCCCCTCTAACTATGGCTACACCTTC	CASSLIGPSNYGYTF
-	TRBV19	TRBJ1-6	few	TGTGCCAGTAGTCCACAGGCGAATTCACCCCTCCACTTT	CASSPQANSPLHF
-	TRBV6-5	TRBJ1-3	-	TGTGCCAGCAGTTACTCCAACACTGGAAACACCATATATTTT	CASSYSNTGNTIYF
-	TRBV11-3	TRBJ1-1	few	TGTGCCAGCAGCTTTGCAAAGGACACTGAAGCTTTCTTT	CASSFAKDTEAFF
-	TRBV19	TRBJ1-6	-	TGTGCCAGTAGTATAGGTGACTATAATTCACCCCTCCACTTT	CASSIGDYNSPLHF
-	TRBV5-6	TRBJ2-1	-	TGTGCCAGCAGCCGAGGCAATGAGCAGTTCTTC	CASSRGNEQFF
-	TRBV6-5	TRBJ1-4	-	TGTGCCAGCATGACAGCCATCAATGAAAAACTGTTTTTT	CASMTAINEKLFF
TRBD1	TRBV2	TRBJ1-1	-	TGTGCCAGCAGTTCGACAGGGCCTAACGGAGCTTTCTTT	CASSSTGPNGAFF
-	TRBV4-3	TRBJ2-1	-	TGCGCCAGCAGCCGGTACTATGCCAATGAGCAGTTCTTC	CASSRYYANEQFF
-	TRBV7-8	TRBJ2-4	-	TGTGCCAGCAGCTTAGAGCAGCGGGCAGGTGTTAACGGGGCCAAAAACATTCAGTACTTC	CASSLEQRAGVNGAKNIQYF
TRBD1	TRBV5-1	TRBJ1-4	-	TGCGCCAGCAGCCCGCGGACAGGGGTTGGGGAAAAACTGTTTTTT	CASSPRTGVGEKLFF
-	TRBV7-2	TRBJ1-5	-	TGTGCCAGCAGCCCCGGGGCCGGGGTGGCCAATCAGCCCCAGCATTTT	CASSPGAGVANQPQHF
TRBD2	TRBV5-1	TRBJ2-1	-	TGCGCCAGCAGCTCCGGACTAGCGGGGACTCAGGTCAATGAGCAGTTCTTC	CASSSGLAGTQVNEQFF
-	TRBV10-3	TRBJ1-4	-	TGTGCCACCAGCCCATCTGAAAAACTGTTTTTT	CATSPSEKLFF
-	TRBV20-1	TRBJ1-1	-	TGCAGTGCTAGTTCCGGGACAGAAGCTTTCTTT	CSASSGTEAFF
-	TRBV18	TRBJ1-1	-	TGTGCCAGCTCATATATGAGTTTACGACGGGTGACGAACACTGAAGCTTTCTTT	CASSYMSLRRVTNTEAFF
-	TRBV5-1	TRBJ2-2	-	TGCGCCAGCAGCGTAGCGGGGACAGCGAACACCGGGGAGCTGTTTTTT	CASSVAGTANTGELFF
TRBD1	TRBV7-2	TRBJ2-7	-	TGTGCCAGCAGCTTAGATTTCCTCGACAGGGCCACGGGCGAGCAGTACTTC	CASSLDFLDRATGEQYF
TRBD1	TRBV5-4	TRBJ1-2	-	TGTGCCAGCAGCTTGAGCCAGGGGGGAAACTATGGCTACACCTTC	CASSLSQGGNYGYTF
-	TRBV6-5	TRBJ1-1	-	TGTGCCAGCAGTTACTCTAGCTTCGCTGAAGCTTTCTTT	CASSYSSFAEAFF
TRBD1	TRBV7-2	TRBJ1-2	-	TGTGCCAGCAGCTCTCTGACAGGGGAGGGCGGCTACACCTTC	CASSSLTGEGGYTF
TRBD1	TRBV6-6	TRBJ2-4	-	TGTGCCAGCAGTCCCGGACAGGGCAGCATTCAGTACTTC	CASSPGQGSIQYF
-	TRBV7-2	TRBJ1-2	-	TGTGCCAGCAGTTTCACAGGGTCCGGCTACACCTTC	CASSFTGSGYTF
TRBD2	TRBV5-1	TRBJ2-2	-	TGCGCCAGCAGCATCGGGACTAGCGGGGCCACCGGGGAGCTGTTTTTT	CASSIGTSGATGELFF
TRBD2	TRBV29-1	TRBJ2-2	-	TGCAGCGTTGCAGGCGTGACTAGCGGGGGGCACGCGAACACCGGGGAGCTGTTTTTT	CSVAGVTSGGHANTGELFF
-	TRBV2	TRBJ2-1	-	TGTGCCAGCAGTGTAGGTCAGGGTTTTGGAAATGAGCAGTTCTTC	CASSVGQGFGNEQFF
-	TRBV6-6	TRBJ1-2	-	TGTGCCAGCAGTTCCTCCCCGACAGGCGCTGGGGGTGGCTACACCTTC	CASSSSPTGAGGGYTF
TRBD1	TRBV5-1	TRBJ2-3	-	TGCGCCAGCAGCTTGGCCGGACAGGGGGCAGGGAGGGATACGCAGTATTTT	CASSLAGQGAGRDTQYF